This TCR beta chain is drawn from a study of control samples from healthy donors and cancer patients. Profiled with immunoSEQ multiplex PCR; TCRdb holds only in-frame clones, not every one. The repertoire holds over 150,000 clones, 91% seen once, with around 2% in the top ten. The CDR3 consists of 17 residues. V shed 4 bases and J 6 bases; nucleotides not matched to a gene: 15. CDR1 is PRHDT and CDR2 is FYEKMQ in the germline V gene (reference sequence). Sequencing was done on a sample of blood. This TCR derives from a woman aged 40 to 55 in good health. The V gene is TRBV13, the J gene TRBJ1-2; 9 bases agree with TRBD1. CDR3 DNA sequence: TGTGCCAGCAGCTCCGCCCCGGGACAGGGAGAAAGGGATGGCTACACCTTC. Residues: CASSSAPGQGERDGYTF. The whole variable domain, remainder taken from reference TRBV13 and TRBJ1-2, is AAGVIQSPRHLIKEKRETATLKCYPIPRHDTVYWYQQGPGQDPQFLISFYEKMQSDKGSIPDRFSAQQFSDYHSELNMSSLELGDSALYFCASSSAPGQGERDGYTFGSGTRLTVV.